This T cell receptor beta chain is from a study of blood T cell repertoires in COVID-19. About the research overall: From the United States, Italy and Spain came samples of acute and convalescent COVID-19. PBMCs, B-cell-depleted T cells, or T cells were the source of the cDNA or gDNA that made up the material.

In the original analysis: The authors estimated nucleated cell counts from reference gene primer amplification. Assay: immunoSEQ multiplex PCR; the TCRdb copy retains only in-frame clones and omits some. Clone size and V and J calls were adopted from that table, with D and trimming inferred from the DNA. The table records 130,000 to 150,000 clones, more than 80% of them present only once. This TCR was sampled from a human donor with acute or convalescent COVID-19. The donor label of this sample is uncertain. Sequencing input: peripheral blood.

CDR3 DNA: TGTGCCAGTACCCCCGGAGGGGTTTTCAATCAGCCCCAGCATTTT. It specifies CASTPGGVFNQPQHF. The chain combines TRBV19 with TRBJ1-5; TRBD1 might be the D (5 bases). Germline-derived CDR1 and CDR2 are LNHDA and SQIVND (reference sequence). With 7 bases removed from V and 3 bases from J, the gap between germline ends came to 16 bases. CDR3 length equals 15 residues.